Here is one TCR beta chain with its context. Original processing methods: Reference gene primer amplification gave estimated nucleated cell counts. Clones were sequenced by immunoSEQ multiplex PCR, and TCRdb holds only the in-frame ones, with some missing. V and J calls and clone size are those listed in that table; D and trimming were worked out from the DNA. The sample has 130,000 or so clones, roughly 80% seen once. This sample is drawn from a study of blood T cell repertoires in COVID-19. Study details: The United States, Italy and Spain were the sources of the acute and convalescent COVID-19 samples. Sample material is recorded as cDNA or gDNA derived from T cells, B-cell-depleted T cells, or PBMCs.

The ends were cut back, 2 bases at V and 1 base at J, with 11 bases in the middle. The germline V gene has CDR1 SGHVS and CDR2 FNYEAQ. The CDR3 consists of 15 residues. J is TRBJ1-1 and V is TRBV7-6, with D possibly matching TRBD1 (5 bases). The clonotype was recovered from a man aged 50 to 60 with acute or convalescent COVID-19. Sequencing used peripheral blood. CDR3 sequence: CASSLPTVRNTEAFF. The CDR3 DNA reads TGTGCCAGCAGCTTACCGACAGTCAGGAACACTGAAGCTTTCTTT.